The sequence of this TCR beta chain was determined in a study of T cell responses to AZD1222 COVID-19 vaccine. Study-level points and caveats: A mostly white British donor set with more females was recruited, and clonal diversity was possibly underestimated.

Sequencing was performed with immunoSEQ multiplex PCR; in TCRdb, only in-frame clones are kept and a portion is missing. The sample has about 120,000 clones; 75% to 90% are singletons. Worth noting for this clone: Its antigen is as yet unknown.

Trimming stripped 6 bases from V and 7 bases from J, with 18 bases between. Germline V lookup: CDR1 SNHLY, CDR2 FYNNEI. The CDR3 sequence is 14 residues long. The receptor's source is an adult in good health. J is TRBJ1-1 and V is TRBV2; perhaps TRBD1 as D (6 bases). The input for sequencing was peripheral blood, taken on day 0 of AZD1222 vaccination. The CDR3 region is CASRKGGVDGEAFF. DNA for the CDR3: TGTGCCAGCAGGAAGGGGGGGGTGGACGGTGAAGCTTTCTTT. The full variable domain, completed using reference TRBV2 and TRBJ1-1, is EPEVTQTPSHQVTQMGQEVILRCVPISNHLYFYWYRQILGQKVEFLVSFYNNEISEKSEIFDDQFSVERPDGSNFTLKIRSTKLEDSAMYFCASRKGGVDGEAFFGQGTRLTVV.